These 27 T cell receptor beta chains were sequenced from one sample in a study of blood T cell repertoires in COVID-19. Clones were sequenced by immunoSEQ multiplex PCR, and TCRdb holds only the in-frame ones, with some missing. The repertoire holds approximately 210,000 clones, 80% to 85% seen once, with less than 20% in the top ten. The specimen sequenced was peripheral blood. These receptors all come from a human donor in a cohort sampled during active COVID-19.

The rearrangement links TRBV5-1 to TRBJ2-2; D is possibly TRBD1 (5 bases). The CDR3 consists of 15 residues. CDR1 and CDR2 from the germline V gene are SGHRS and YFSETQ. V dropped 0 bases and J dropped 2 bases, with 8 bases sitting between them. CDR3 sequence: CASSLDRPNTGELFF. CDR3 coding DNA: TGCGCCAGCAGCTTGGACAGGCCCAACACCGGGGAGCTGTTTTTT.

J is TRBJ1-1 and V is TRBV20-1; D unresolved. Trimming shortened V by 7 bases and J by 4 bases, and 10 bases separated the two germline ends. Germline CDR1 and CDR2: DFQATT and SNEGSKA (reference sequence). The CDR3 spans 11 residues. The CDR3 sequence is CSGTGSTEAFF. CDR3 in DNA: TGCAGTGGGACGGGAAGCACTGAAGCTTTCTTT.

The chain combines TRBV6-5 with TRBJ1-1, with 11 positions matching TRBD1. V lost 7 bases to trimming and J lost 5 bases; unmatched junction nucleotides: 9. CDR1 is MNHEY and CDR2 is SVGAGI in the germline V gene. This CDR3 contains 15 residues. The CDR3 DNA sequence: TGTGCCAGCATGGGACGGGACAGGGGGTGGACTGAAGCTTTCTTT. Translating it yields CASMGRDRGWTEAFF.

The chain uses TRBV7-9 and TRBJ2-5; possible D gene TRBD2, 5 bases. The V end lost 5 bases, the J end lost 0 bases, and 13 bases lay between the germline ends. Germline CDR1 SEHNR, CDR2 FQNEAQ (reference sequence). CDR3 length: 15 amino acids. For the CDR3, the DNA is TGTGCCAGCAGCACCCGGGGTCGATACCAAGAGACCCAGTACTTC. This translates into CASSTRGRYQETQYF.

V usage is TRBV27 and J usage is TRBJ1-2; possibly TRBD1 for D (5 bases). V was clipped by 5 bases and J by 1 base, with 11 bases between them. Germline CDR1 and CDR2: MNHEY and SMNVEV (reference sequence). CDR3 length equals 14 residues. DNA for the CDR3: TGTGCCAGCAGTGTTAACGGGGGTAACTATGGCTACACCTTC. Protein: CASSVNGGNYGYTF.

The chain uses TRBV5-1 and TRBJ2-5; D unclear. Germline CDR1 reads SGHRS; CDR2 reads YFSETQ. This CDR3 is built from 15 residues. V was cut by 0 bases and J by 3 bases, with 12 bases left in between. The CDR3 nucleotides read TGCGCCAGCAGCTTGGGGTTGGAGTCTGAAGAGACCCAGTACTTC. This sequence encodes CASSLGLESEETQYF.

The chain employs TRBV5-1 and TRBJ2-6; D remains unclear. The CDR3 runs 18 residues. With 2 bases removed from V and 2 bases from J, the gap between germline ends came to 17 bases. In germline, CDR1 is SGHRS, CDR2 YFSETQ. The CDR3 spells CASSLTTGSPPGANVLTF. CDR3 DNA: TGCGCCAGCAGCTTAACTACTGGGTCTCCGCCTGGGGCCAACGTCCTGACTTTC.

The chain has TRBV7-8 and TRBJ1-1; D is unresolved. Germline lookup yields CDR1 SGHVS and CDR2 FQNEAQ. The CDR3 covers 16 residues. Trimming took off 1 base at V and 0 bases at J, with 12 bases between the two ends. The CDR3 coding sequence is TGTGCCAGCAGCTTAGGCGGCTCCGGGGTGAACACTGAAGCTTTCTTT. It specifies CASSLGGSGVNTEAFF.

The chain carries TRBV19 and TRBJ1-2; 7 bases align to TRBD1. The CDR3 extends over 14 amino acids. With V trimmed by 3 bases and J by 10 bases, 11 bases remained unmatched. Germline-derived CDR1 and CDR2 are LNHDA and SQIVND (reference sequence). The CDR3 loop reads CASSILRDSKDYTF. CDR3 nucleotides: TGTGCCAGTAGTATCCTGAGGGACAGCAAGGACTACACCTTC. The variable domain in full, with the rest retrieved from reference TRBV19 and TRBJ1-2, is DGGITQSPKYLFRKEGQNVTLSCEQNLNHDAMYWYRQDPGQGLRLIYYSQIVNDFQKGDIAEGYSVSREKKESFPLTVTSAQKNPTAFYLCASSILRDSKDYTFGSGTRLTVV.

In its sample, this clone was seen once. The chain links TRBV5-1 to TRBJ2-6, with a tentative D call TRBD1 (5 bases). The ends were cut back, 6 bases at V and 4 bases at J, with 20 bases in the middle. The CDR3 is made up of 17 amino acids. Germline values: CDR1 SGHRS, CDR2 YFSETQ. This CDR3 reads CASTGSGSPSGANVLTF. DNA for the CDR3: TGCGCCAGCACCGGATCAGGGTCCCCCTCCGGGGCCAACGTCCTGACTTTC.

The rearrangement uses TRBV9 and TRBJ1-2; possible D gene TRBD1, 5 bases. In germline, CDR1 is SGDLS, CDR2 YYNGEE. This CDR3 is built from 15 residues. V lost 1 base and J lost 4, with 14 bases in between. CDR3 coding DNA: TGTGCCAGCAGCGTATCAGGGAGGGGTAGCTATGGCTACACCTTC. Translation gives CASSVSGRGSYGYTF.

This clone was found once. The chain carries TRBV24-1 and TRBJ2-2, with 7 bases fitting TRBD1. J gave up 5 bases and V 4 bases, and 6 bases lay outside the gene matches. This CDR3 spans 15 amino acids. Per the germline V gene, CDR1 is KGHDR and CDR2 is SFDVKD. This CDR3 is CATSENTGVTGELFF. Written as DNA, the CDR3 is TGTGCCACCAGTGAAAATACAGGGGTTACCGGGGAGCTGTTTTTT.

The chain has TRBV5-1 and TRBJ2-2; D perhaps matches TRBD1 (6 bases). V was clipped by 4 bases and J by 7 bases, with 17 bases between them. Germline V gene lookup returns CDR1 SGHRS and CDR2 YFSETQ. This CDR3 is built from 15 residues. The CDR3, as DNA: TGCGCCAGCAGCGTGCCACAGGGCACAGTCGGGGAGCTGTTTTTT. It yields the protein CASSVPQGTVGELFF.

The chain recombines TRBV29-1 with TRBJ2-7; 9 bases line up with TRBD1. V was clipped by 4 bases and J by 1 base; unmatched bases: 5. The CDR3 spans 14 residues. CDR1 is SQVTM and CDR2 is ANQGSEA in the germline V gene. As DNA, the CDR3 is TGCAGCGTTGGTCCGGGACAGGGTTCCTACGAGCAGTACTTC. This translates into CSVGPGQGSYEQYF.

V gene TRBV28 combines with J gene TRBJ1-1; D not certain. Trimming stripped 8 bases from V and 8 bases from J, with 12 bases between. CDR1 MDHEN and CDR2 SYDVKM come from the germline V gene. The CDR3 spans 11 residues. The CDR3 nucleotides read TGTGCCAGCCTAATTAACTTCGAAGCTTTCTTT. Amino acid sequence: CASLINFEAFF.

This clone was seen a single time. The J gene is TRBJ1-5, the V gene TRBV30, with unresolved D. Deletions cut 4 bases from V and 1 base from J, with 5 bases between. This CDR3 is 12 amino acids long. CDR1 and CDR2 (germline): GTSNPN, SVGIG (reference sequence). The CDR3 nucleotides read TGTGCCTGGATACAGAGCAATCAGCCCCAGCATTTT. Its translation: CAWIQSNQPQHF.

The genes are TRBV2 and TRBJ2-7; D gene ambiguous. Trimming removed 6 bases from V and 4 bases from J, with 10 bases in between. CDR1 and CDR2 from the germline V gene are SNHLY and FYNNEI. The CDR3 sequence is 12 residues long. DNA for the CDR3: TGTGCCAGCAGATCCGTGAGATACGAGCAGTACTTC. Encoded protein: CASRSVRYEQYF.

In DNA form, the CDR3 reads TGTGCCAGCAGCCAAAGGGGTTCCTACAATGAGCAGTTCTTC. Translated, it gives CASSQRGSYNEQFF. This chain uses TRBV14 with TRBJ2-1; a weak D match, TRBD1 (5 bases). Germline V gene data show CDR1 as SGHDN and CDR2 as FVKESK. V was cut by 2 bases and J by 1 base, with 6 bases left in between. The CDR3 runs to 14 residues.

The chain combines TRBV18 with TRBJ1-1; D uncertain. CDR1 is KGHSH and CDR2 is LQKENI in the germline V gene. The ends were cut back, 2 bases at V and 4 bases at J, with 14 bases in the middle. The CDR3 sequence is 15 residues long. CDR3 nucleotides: TGTGCCAGCTCACCAATAGAGGGAGGGAGCACTGAAGCTTTCTTT. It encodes CASSPIEGGSTEAFF.

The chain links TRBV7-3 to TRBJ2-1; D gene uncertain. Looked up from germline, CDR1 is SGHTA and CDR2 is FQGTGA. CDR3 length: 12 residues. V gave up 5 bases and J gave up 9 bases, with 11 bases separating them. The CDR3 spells CASSSSTGEQFF. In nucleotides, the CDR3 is TGTGCCAGCAGCAGTTCCACCGGTGAGCAGTTCTTC.

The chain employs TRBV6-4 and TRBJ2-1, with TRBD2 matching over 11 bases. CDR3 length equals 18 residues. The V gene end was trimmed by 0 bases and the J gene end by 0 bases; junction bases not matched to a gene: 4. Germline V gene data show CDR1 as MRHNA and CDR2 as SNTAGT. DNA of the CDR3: TGTGCCAGCAGTGACTCGATACTAGCGGGAGTCTCCTACAATGAGCAGTTCTTC. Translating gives CASSDSILAGVSYNEQFF.

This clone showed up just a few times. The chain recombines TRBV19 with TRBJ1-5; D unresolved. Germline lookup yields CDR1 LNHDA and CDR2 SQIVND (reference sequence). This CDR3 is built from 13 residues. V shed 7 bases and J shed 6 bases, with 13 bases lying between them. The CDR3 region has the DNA TGTGCCAGTAACAACGTTGAGGGTCAGCCCCAGCATTTT. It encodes CASNNVEGQPQHF.

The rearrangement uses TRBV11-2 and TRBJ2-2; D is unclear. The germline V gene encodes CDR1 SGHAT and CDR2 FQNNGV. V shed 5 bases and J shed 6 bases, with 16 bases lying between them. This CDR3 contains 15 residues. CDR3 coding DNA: TGTGCCAGCAGCCGATCGATAGCTCTGCCCGGGGAGCTGTTTTTT. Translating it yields CASSRSIALPGELFF.

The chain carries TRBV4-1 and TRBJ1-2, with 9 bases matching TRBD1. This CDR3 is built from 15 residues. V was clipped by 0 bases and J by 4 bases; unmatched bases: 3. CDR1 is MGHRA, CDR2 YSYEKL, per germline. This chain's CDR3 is CASSQEETGGYGYTF. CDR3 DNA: TGCGCCAGCAGCCAAGAGGAGACAGGGGGCTATGGCTACACCTTC.

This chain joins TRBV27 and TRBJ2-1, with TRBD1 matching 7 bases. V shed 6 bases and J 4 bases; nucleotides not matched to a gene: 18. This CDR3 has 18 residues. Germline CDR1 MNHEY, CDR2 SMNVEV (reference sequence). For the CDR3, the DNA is TGTGCCAGCAGCCCCTTTATCTCAGGGGGAGTTTATTACAATGAGCAGTTCTTC. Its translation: CASSPFISGGVYYNEQFF.

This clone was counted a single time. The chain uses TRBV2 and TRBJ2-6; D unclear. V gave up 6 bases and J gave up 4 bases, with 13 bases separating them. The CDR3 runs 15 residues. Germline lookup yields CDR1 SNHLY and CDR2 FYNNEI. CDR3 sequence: CASSDFFSGANVLTF. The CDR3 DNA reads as TGTGCCAGCAGCGACTTCTTTTCGGGGGCCAACGTCCTGACTTTC. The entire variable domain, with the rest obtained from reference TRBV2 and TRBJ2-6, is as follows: EPEVTQTPSHQVTQMGQEVILRCVPISNHLYFYWYRQILGQKVEFLVSFYNNEISEKSEIFDDQFSVERPDGSNFTLKIRSTKLEDSAMYFCASSDFFSGANVLTFGAGSRLTVL.

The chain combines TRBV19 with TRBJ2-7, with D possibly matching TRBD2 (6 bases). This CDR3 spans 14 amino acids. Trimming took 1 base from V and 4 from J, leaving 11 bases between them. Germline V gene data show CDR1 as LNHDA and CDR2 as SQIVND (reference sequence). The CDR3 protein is CASSIAGGPYEQYF. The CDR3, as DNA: TGTGCCAGTAGTATAGCCGGGGGTCCTTACGAGCAGTACTTC.